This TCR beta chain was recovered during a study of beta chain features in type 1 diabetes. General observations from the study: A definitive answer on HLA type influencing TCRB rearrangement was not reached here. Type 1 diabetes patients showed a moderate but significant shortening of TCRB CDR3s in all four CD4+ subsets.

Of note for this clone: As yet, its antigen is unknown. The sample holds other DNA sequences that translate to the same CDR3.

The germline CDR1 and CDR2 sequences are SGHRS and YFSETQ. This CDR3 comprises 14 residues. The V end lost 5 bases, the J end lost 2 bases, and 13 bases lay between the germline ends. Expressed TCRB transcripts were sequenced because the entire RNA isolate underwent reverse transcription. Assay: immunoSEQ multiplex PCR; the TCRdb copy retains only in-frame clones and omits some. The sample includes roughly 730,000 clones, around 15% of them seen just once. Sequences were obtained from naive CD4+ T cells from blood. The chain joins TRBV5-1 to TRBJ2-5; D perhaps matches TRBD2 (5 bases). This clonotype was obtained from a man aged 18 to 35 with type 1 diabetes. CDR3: CASRRTGSQETQYF. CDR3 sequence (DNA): TGCGCCAGCAGACGGACGGGGAGTCAAGAGACCCAGTACTTC.